This entry describes one T cell receptor (beta chain). The antigen remains undetermined. Pooling of second doses given at about 4 or about 12 weeks was done. This CDR3 spans 17 amino acids. V lost 4 bases and J lost 6; bases outside the gene matches: 18. Germline CDR1 SGHRS, CDR2 YFSETQ. The data derive from a study of T cell responses to AZD1222 COVID-19 vaccine. General observations from the study: Every sample of the repertoires postdated the peak T cell response. The span of vaccine-associated CD4 TCRs extended across spike, with dominance at 160-218 and 743-854. At baseline, just five or six AZD1222 recipients tested seropositive.

Here immunoSEQ multiplex PCR was the method, and the copy in TCRdb shows in-frame clones only, minus some. The sample gives 85,000 to 130,000 clones, about 90% of which show up once; roughly 8% is in the top ten. The sample in question was peripheral blood, obtained 28 days after the second AZD1222 dose. V is TRBV5-1 and J is TRBJ1-2; 7 bases agree with TRBD1. The TCR was taken from an adult who received the AZD1222 COVID-19 vaccine. The CDR3 DNA reads as TGCGCCAGCAGCCCGTGGACAGGCAGGCCCTCAACCCATGGCTACACCTTC. Amino acids: CASSPWTGRPSTHGYTF.